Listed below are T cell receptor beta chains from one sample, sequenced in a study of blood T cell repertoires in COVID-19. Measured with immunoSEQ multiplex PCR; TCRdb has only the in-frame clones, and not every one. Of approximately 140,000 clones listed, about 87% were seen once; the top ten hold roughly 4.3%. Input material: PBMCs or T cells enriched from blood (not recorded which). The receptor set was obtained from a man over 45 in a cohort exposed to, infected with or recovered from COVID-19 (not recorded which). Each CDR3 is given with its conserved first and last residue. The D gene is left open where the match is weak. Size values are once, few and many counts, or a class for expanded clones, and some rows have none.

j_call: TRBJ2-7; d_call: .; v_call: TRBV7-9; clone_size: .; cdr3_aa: CASSVTKDRFSYEQYF; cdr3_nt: TGTGCCAGCAGCGTCACCAAGGACAGATTCTCCTACGAGCAGTACTTC
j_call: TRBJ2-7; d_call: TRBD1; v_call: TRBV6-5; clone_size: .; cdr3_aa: CASTEGTGWSYEQYF; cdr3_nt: TGTGCCAGTACCGAAGGGACAGGGTGGTCCTACGAGCAGTACTTC
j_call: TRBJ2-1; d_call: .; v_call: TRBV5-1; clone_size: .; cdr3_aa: CASSLSVGVNNEQFF; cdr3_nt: TGCGCCAGCAGCTTGTCGGTGGGAGTAAACAATGAGCAGTTCTTC
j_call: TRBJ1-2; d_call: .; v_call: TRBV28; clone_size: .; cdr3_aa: CASTPGGGGYGYTF; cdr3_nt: TGTGCCAGCACCCCCGGGGGGGGCGGCTATGGCTACACCTTC
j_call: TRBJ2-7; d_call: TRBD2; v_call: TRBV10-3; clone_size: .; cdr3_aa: CAISDVAGIEQYF; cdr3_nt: TGTGCCATCAGTGATGTAGCGGGAATCGAGCAGTACTTC
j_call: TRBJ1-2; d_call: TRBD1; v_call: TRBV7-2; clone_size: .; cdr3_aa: CASSPRQGSGYTF; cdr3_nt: TGTGCCAGCAGCCCACGACAGGGAAGCGGCTACACCTTC
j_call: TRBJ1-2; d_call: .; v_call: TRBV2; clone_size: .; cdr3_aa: CASSSGSGYGYTF; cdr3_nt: TGTGCCAGCAGTTCTGGGTCAGGGTATGGCTACACCTTC
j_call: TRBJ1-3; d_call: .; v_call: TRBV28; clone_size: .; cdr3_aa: CASSFRHSGNTIYF; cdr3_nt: TGTGCCAGCAGTTTTAGACACTCTGGAAACACCATATATTTT
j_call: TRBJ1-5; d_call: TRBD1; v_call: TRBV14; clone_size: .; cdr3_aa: CASSQGTGQPQHF; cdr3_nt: TGTGCCAGCAGCCAAGGGACAGGTCAGCCCCAGCATTTT
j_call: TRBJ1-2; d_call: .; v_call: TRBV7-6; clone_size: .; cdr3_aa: CASSLDRVGDYGYTF; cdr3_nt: TGTGCCAGCAGCTTAGACAGGGTAGGAGACTATGGCTACACCTTC
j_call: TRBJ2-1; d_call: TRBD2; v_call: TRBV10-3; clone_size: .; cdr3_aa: CAISGTSGMAGEQFF; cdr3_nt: TGTGCCATCAGTGGGACTAGCGGGATGGCCGGTGAGCAGTTCTTC
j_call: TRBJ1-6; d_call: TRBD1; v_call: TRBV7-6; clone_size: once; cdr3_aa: CASSLSRTGTNSPLHF; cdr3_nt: TGTGCCAGCAGCTTATCCCGGACAGGGACAAATTCACCCCTCCACTTT
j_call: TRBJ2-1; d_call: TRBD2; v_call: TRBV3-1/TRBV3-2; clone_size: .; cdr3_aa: CASSQVTSGSYSNEQFF; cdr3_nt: TGTGCCAGCAGCCAAGTAACTAGCGGGAGTTATTCCAATGAGCAGTTCTTC
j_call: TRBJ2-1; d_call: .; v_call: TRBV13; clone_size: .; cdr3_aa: CASSGSQGQYSYNEQFF; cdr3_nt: TGTGCCAGCAGCGGCTCTCAGGGGCAATATTCCTACAATGAGCAGTTCTTC
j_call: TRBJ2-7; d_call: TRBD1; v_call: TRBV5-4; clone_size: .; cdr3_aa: CASGTGTGLYEQYF; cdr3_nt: TGTGCCAGCGGGACCGGGACAGGACTCTACGAGCAGTACTTC
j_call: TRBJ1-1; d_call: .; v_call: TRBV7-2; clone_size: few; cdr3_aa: CASSLEGPGNTEAFF; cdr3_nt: TGTGCCAGCAGCTTGGAGGGGCCGGGGAACACTGAAGCTTTCTTT
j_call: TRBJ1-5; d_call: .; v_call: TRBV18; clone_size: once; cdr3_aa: CASSPQAGEGGQPQHF; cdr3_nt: TGTGCCAGCTCACCACAGGCAGGGGAAGGTGGTCAGCCCCAGCATTTT
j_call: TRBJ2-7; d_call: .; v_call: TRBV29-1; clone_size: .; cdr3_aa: CSVEVSRYEQYF; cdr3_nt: TGCAGCGTTGAAGTATCCCGGTACGAGCAGTACTTC
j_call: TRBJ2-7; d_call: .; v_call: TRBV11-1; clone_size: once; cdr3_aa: CASSQTGQAGEQYF; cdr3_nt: TGTGCCAGCAGCCAGACCGGACAGGCGGGGGAGCAGTACTTC
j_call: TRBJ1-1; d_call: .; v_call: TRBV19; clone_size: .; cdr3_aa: CASSVSGAMNTEAFF; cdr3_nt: TGTGCCAGTAGTGTATCAGGGGCTATGAACACTGAAGCTTTCTTT
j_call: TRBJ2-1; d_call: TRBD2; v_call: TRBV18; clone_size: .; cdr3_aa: CASSQRLAGGNEQFF; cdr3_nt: TGTGCCAGCTCACAGCGACTAGCGGGAGGCAATGAGCAGTTCTTC
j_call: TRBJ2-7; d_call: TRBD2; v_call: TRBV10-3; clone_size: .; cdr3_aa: CAISESLADEQYF; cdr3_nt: TGTGCCATCAGTGAGTCACTAGCGGACGAGCAGTACTTC
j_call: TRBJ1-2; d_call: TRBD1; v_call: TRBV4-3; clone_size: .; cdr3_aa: CASSQGTGTGGFYGYTF; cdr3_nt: TGCGCCAGCAGCCAAGGTACCGGGACAGGGGGCTTTTACGGCTACACCTTC
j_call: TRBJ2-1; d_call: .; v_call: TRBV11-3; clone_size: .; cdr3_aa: CASSSHRESSYNEQFF; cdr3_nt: TGTGCCAGCAGCTCCCACCGGGAAAGCTCCTACAATGAGCAGTTCTTC
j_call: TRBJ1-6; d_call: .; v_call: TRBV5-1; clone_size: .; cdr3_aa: CASSLTGQPGNSPLHF; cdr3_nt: TGCGCCAGCAGCTTGACCGGACAGCCTGGTAATTCACCCCTCCACTTT
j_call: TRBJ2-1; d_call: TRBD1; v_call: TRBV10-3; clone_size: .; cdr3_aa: CAISRQGQGGNEQFF; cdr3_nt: TGTGCCATCAGTCGGCAGGGACAGGGGGGAAATGAGCAGTTCTTC
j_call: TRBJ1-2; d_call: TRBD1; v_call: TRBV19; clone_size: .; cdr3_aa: CASSNLPGQGYYGYTF; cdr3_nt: TGTGCCAGTAGTAACCTCCCGGGACAGGGTTACTATGGCTACACCTTC
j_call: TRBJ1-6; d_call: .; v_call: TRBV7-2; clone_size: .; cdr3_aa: CASSLTYNSPLHF; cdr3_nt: TGTGCCAGCAGCTTGACATATAATTCACCCCTCCACTTT
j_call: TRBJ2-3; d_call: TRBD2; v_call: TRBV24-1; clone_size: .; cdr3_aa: CATGIAGAIDTQYF; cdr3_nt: TGTGCCACAGGGATAGCGGGAGCAATAGATACGCAGTATTTT
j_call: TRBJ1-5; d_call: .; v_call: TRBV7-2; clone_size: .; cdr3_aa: CASSPRGNQPQHF; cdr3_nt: TGTGCCAGCAGCCCCAGGGGAAATCAGCCCCAGCATTTT
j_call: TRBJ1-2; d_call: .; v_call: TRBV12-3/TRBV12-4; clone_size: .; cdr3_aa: CASSPTGLGGYTF; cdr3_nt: TGTGCCAGCAGCCCCACAGGGTTGGGAGGCTACACCTTC